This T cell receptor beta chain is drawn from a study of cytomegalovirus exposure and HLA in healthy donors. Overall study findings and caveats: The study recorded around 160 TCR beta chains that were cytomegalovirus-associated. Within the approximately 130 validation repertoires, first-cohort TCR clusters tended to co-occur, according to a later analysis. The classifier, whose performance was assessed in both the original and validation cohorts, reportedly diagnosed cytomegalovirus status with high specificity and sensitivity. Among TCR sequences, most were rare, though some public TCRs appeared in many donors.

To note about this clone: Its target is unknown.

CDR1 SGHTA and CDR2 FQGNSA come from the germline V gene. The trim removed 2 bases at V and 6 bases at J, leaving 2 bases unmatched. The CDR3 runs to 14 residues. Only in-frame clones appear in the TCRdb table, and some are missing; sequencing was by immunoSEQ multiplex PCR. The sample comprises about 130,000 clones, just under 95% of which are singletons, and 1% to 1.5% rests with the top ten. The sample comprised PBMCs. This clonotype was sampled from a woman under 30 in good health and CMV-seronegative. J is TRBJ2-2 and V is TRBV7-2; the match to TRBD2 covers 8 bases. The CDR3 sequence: CASSLLGGAGELFF. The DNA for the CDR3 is TGTGCCAGCAGCTTACTCGGGGGGGCCGGGGAGCTGTTTTTT.